This is a list of T cell receptor beta chains from one sample in a study of blood T cells in healthy people across ages. From the 5' RACE reads, TCRdb called clonotypes with MiXCR, one entry per CDR3 protein. The profile shows 380,000 or so distinct CDR3 sequences, more than 45% of them singletons. Sequenced: blood. Receptor source: a man aged 60 to 69 in good health. CDR3s include the opening cysteine and the closing phenylalanine or tryptophan. Each record gives: J gene, V gene, D gene, clone size, CDR3 protein, CDR3 DNA. A D gene is named only where the DNA matches it firmly. Not every row has a clone size; where given, it reads once, few, many or a size class.

>TRBJ1-2|TRBV30|NA|NA
CAWTGSYGYTF
TGTGCCTGGACGGGGAGCTATGGCTACACCTTC
>TRBJ1-2|TRBV7-2|TRBD1|once
CASSVALGQGAGYGYTF
TGTGCCAGCAGCGTAGCCTTGGGACAGGGGGCTGGCTATGGCTACACCTTC
>TRBJ2-6|TRBV28|NA|many
CASSAGRGGANVLTF
TGTGCCAGCAGTGCTGGTCGGGGGGGGGCCAACGTCCTGACTTTC
>TRBJ2-7|TRBV5-1|NA|NA
CASSLGGAADSYEQYF
TGCGCCAGCAGCTTAGGGGGGGCGGCGGACTCCTACGAGCAGTACTTC
>TRBJ2-3|TRBV7-2|TRBD1|NA
CASGGRGRKDTQYF
TGTGCCAGCGGCGGCAGGGGGCGCAAAGATACGCAGTATTTT
>TRBJ2-3|TRBV4-2|TRBD2|few
CASSQAPLAEGTDTQYF
TGTGCCAGCAGCCAAGCCCCCCTAGCGGAAGGAACAGATACGCAGTATTTT
>TRBJ2-2|TRBV29-1|TRBD2|NA
CSVEGLAGVGGELFF
TGCAGCGTTGAAGGACTAGCGGGAGTAGGCGGGGAGCTGTTTTTT
>TRBJ2-1|TRBV27|NA|NA
CASAKGSSYNEQFF
TGTGCCAGCGCCAAGGGGAGCTCCTACAATGAGCAGTTCTTC
>TRBJ2-7|TRBV20-1|NA|once
CSARMNTYEQYF
TGCAGTGCTAGGATGAACACCTACGAGCAGTACTTC
>TRBJ1-2|TRBV3-1|NA|NA
CASSQEGWGSNYGYTF
TGTGCCAGCAGCCAAGAAGGTTGGGGTTCGAACTATGGCTACACCTTC
>TRBJ1-2|TRBV7-8|TRBD1|NA
CASSLALTGGYGYTF
TGTGCCAGCAGCTTGGCCTTGACAGGGGGGTATGGCTACACCTTC
>TRBJ1-1|TRBV12-3/TRBV12-4|TRBD1|NA
CANNRLQGVDTEAFF
TGTGCCAATAACCGGTTACAGGGGGTCGACACTGAAGCTTTCTTT
>TRBJ2-3|TRBV20-1|NA|NA
CSASPPRQVKFTDTQYF
TGCAGTGCTAGTCCCCCCAGACAGGTCAAGTTCACAGATACGCAGTATTTT
>TRBJ2-5|TRBV5-6|TRBD2|NA
CASSSRLAGFQETQYF
TGTGCCAGCAGCTCACGACTAGCGGGGTTCCAAGAGACCCAGTACTTC
>TRBJ2-1|TRBV12-3/TRBV12-4|NA|NA
CASSHRRGLNEQFF
TGTGCCAGCAGCCACAGGCGGGGGCTCAATGAGCAGTTCTTC
>TRBJ2-6|TRBV11-2|TRBD2|few
CASSLVAGGPSGANVLTF
TGTGCCAGCAGCTTAGTAGCGGGAGGGCCCTCTGGGGCCAACGTCCTGACTTTC
>TRBJ2-5|TRBV14|NA|NA
CASSKRAPETQYF
TGTGCCAGCAGCAAGAGGGCCCCAGAGACCCAGTACTTC
>TRBJ2-1|TRBV20-1|NA|NA
CSAVLGRYNEQFF
TGCAGTGCGGTCTTAGGGCGGTACAATGAGCAGTTCTTC
>TRBJ2-1|TRBV6-2/TRBV6-3|NA|NA
CASRKAGSSYNEQFF
TGTGCCAGCAGGAAGGCAGGGAGCTCCTACAATGAGCAGTTCTTC
>TRBJ2-1|TRBV7-9|NA|NA
CASNLVSGTLYNEQFF
TGTGCCAGCAACTTAGTTTCCGGCACCCTATACAATGAGCAGTTCTTC
>TRBJ2-5|TRBV11-1|NA|NA
CASSRRYQETQYF
TGTGCCAGCAGCCGAAGGTACCAAGAGACCCAGTACTTC
>TRBJ2-7|TRBV6-2/TRBV6-3|TRBD2|once
CASSPSGSAYEQYF
TGTGCCAGCAGCCCTAGCGGGAGTGCCTACGAGCAGTACTTC